The clone carrying this T cell receptor beta chain has only a few counts. Clones were read by immunoSEQ multiplex PCR, and TCRdb kept only the in-frame ones, dropping some. Among roughly 12,000 clones listed, over 75% were seen once. This sample was included in a study of OX40 agonist ivuxolimab in advanced cancers. Across the whole study: Three partial responders included one hepatocellular carcinoma patient and two cutaneous melanoma patients.

From germline, CDR1 is GTSNPN and CDR2 SVGIG (reference sequence). The CDR3 consists of 11 residues. V was clipped by 5 bases and J by 7 bases, with 11 bases between them. The TCR comes from an adult with an advanced solid tumor such as melanoma, head and neck, liver or kidney cancer. Source: CD4+ or CD8+ T cells sorted from blood, taken in a trial of the OX40 agonist ivuxolimab. The chain links TRBV30 to TRBJ1-1; D is ambiguous. CDR3 residues: CAWGVRGEAFF. CDR3 DNA: TGTGCCTGGGGCGTCCGTGGTGAAGCTTTCTTT.